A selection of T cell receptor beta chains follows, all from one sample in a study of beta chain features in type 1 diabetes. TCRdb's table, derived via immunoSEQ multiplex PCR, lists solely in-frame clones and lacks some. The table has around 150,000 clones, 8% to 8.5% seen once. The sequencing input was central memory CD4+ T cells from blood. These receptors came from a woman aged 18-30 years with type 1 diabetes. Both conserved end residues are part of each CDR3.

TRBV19	CASSIMSFSYEQYF
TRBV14	CASSQGTTWDTQYF
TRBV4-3	CASSQEWMLEARYGYTF
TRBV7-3	CASSGRTGGINEQFF
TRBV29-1	CSVGLTYNEQFF
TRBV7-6	CASSLVSGQGNEQYF
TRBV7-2	CASSLDSGQGFEKLFF
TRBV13	CASSPRTDPWGYTF
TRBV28	CASSSRLEGYTF
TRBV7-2	CASSQTDILAKNIQYF
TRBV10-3	CAISESGQGRDEAFF
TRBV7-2	CASSLKSGDEQFF
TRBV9	CASSGEFGQGGGYTF
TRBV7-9	CASSSAGVSPLHF
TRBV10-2	CASSESTQTVTQYF
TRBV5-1	CASSLGLAKNIQYF
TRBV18	CASQTGENTEAFF
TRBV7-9	CASSSSHRGGYTF
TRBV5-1	CASSLAPGISSYEQYF
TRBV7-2	CASSSTDRVHGYTF
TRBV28	CASTQNYEQYF
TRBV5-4	CASSQGRGSWQFF
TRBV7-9	CASSLAAGGWEQFF
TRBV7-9	CASSLGEGTEAFF
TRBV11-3	CASSLIRGGGTYNEQFF
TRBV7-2	CASSLVHTAYGYTF
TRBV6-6	CASSGQSFPYTEAFF
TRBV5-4	CASSLGSGDSPLHF
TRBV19	CASSYRGQGNTGELFF
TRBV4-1	CASSLLRSSSGKADTQYF
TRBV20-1	CSGTESYEQYF
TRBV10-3	CAISDTGGETQYF
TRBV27	CASSFRSLQDGYTF
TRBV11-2	CASSPGDRDNEQFF
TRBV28	CASSLESINQPQHF